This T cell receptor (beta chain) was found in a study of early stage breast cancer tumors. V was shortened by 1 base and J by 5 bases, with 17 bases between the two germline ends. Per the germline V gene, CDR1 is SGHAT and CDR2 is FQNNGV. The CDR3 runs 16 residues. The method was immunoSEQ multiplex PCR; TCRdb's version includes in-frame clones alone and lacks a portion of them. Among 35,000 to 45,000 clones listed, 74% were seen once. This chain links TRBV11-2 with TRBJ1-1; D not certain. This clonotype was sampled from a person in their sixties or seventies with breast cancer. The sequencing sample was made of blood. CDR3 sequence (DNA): TGTGCCAGCAGCTTAGTTAGGAATTCTTTTGTGACTGAAGCTTTCTTT. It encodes CASSLVRNSFVTEAFF.